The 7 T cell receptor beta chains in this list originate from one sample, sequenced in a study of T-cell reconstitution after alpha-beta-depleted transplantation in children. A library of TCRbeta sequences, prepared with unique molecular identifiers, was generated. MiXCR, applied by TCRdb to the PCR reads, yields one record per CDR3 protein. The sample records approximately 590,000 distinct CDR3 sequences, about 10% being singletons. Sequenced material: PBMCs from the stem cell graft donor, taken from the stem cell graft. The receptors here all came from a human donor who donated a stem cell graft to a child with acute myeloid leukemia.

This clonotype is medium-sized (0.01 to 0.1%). The DNA for the CDR3 is TGTGCCAGCAGCCCTCCGGGGTTGGGTAGCAATCAGCCCCAGCATTTT. The encoded protein is CASSPPGLGSNQPQHF. The V and J genes are TRBV7-9 and TRBJ1-5; D gene uncertain. Trimming stripped 5 bases from V and 0 bases from J, with 14 bases between. Germline values: CDR1 SEHNR, CDR2 FQNEAQ (reference sequence). This CDR3 contains 16 residues. Filled out from reference TRBV7-9 and TRBJ1-5, the complete variable domain reads DTGVSQNPRHKITKRGQNVTFRCDPISEHNRLYWYRQTLGQGPEFLTYFQNEAQLEKSRLLSDRFSAERPKGSFSTLEIQRTEQGDSAMYLCASSPPGLGSNQPQHFGDGTRLSIL.

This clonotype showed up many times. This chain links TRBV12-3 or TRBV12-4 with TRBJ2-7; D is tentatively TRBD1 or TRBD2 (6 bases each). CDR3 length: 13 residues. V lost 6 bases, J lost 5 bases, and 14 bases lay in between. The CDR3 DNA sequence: TGTGCCAGCAGCCTCCAGGGGAGGAACGAGCAGTACTTC. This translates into CASSLQGRNEQYF.

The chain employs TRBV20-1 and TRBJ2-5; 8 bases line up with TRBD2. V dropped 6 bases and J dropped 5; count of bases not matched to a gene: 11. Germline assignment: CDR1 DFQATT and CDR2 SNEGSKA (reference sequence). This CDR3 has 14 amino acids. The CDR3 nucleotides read TGCAGTGCGCGGATCAGCGGGAGTCGGGAGACCCAGTACTTC. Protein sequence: CSARISGSRETQYF.

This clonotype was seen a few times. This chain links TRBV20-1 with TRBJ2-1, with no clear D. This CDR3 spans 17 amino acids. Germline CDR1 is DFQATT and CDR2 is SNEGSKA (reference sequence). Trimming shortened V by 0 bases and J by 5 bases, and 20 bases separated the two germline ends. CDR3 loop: CSARDTAFSILHNEQFF. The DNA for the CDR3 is TGCAGTGCTAGAGATACCGCATTCAGCATTTTACACAATGAGCAGTTCTTC.

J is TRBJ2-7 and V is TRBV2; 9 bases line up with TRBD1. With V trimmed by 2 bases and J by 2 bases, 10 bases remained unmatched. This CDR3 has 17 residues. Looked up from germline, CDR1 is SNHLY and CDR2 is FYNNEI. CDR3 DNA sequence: TGTGCCAGCAGTGAAACTCTAGCTGGGACAGGGACCTACGAGCAGTACTTC. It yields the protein CASSETLAGTGTYEQYF.

The DNA for the CDR3 is TGTGCCAGCAGTTACTCACAAAAGAGCTACGAGCAGTACTTC. It codes for CASSYSQKSYEQYF. The chain uses TRBV6-5 and TRBJ2-7; D gene uncertain. The ends were cut back, 0 bases at V and 3 bases at J, with 9 bases in the middle. The CDR3 is 14 residues long. Germline CDR1 reads MNHEY; CDR2 reads SVGAGI.

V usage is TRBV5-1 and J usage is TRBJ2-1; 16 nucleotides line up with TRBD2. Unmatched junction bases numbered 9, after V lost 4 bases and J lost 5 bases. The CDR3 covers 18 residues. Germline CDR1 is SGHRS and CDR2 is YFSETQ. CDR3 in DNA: TGCGCCAGCAGCCTACCGGGACTAGCGGGAGGGGGCCACAATGAGCAGTTCTTC. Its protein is CASSLPGLAGGGHNEQFF.